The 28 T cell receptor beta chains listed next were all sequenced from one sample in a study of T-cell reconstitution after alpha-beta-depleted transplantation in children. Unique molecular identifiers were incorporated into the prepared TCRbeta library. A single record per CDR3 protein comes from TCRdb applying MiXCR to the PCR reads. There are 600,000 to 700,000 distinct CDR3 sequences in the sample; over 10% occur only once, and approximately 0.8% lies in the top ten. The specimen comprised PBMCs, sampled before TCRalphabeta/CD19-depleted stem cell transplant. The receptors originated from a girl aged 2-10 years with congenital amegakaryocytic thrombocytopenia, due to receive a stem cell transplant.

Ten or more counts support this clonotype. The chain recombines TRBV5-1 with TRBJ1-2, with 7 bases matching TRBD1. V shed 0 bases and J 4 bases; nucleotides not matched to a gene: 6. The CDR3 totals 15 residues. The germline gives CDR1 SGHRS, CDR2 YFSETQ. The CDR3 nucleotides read TGCGCCAGCAGCTTGGCCGGGACAGCTGTCTATGGCTACACCTTC. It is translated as CASSLAGTAVYGYTF.

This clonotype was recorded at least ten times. CDR3 protein: CASSQGETAYYEQYF. As DNA, the CDR3 is TGTGCCAGCAGCCAAGGGGAGACCGCTTACTACGAGCAGTACTTC. The genes are TRBV3-1 and TRBJ2-7; tentatively, D is TRBD2 (5 bases). V was clipped by 1 base and J by 3 bases, with 13 bases between them. The germline gives CDR1 LGHDT, CDR2 YNNKEL (reference sequence). CDR3 length: 15 amino acids.

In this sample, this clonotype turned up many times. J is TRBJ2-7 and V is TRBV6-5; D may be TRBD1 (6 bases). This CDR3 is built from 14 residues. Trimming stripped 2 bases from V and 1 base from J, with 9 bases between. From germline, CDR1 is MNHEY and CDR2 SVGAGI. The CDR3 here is CASSYNTGSYEQYF. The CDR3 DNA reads TGTGCCAGCAGTTACAATACAGGGTCCTACGAGCAGTACTTC.

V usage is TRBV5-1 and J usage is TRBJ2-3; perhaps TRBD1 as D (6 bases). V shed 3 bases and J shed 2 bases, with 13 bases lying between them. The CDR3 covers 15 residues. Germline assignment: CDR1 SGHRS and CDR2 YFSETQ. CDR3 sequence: CASSSKQGPTDTQYF. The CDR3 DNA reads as TGCGCCAGCAGCTCGAAACAGGGACCCACAGATACGCAGTATTTT.

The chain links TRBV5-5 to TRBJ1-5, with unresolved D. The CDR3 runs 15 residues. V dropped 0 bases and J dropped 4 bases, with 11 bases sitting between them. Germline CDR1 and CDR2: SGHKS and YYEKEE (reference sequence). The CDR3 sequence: CASSLDTRRNQPQHF. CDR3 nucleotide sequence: TGTGCCAGCAGCTTGGATACACGGAGGAATCAGCCCCAGCATTTT.

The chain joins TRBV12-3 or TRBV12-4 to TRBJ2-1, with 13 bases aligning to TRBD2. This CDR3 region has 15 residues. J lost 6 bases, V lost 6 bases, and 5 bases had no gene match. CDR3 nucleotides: TGTGCCAGCAGACAAGGACTAGCGGGAGTCAATGAGCAGTTCTTC. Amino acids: CASRQGLAGVNEQFF.

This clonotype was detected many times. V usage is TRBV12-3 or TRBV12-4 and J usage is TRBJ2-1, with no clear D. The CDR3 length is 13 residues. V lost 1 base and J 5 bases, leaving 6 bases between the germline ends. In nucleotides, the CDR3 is TGTGCCAGCAGTTTAGTCGAAAACAATGAGCAGTTCTTC. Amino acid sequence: CASSLVENNEQFF.

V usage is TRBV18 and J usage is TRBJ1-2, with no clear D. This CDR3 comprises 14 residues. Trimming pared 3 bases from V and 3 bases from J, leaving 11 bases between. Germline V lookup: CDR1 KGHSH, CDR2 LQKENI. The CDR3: CASSPREEHYGYTF. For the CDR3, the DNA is TGTGCCAGCTCACCGCGGGAGGAGCACTATGGCTACACCTTC.

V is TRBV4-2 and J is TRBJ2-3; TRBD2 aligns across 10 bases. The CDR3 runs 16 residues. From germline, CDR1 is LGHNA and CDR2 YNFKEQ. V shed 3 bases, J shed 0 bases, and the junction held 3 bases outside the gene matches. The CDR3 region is CASSQKRGGSTDTQYF. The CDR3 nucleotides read TGTGCCAGCAGCCAGAAGCGGGGGGGTAGCACAGATACGCAGTATTTT.

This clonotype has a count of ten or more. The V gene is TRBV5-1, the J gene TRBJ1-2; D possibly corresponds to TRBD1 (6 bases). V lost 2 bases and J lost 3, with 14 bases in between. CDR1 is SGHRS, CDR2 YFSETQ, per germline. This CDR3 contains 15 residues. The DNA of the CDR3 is TGCGCCAGCAGCTTAAATAGGACAGTCTACTATGGCTACACCTTC. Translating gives CASSLNRTVYYGYTF.

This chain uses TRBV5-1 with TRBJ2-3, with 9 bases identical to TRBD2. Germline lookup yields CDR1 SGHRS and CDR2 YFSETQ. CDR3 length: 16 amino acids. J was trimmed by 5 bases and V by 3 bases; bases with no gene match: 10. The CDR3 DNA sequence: TGCGCCAGCAGCTCAATAGCGGGAGAGGTTGGAGATACGCAGTATTTT. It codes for CASSSIAGEVGDTQYF.

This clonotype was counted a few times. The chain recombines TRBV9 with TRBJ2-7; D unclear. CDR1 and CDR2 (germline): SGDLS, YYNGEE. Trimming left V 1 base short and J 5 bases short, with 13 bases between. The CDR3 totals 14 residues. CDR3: CASSVSRVVDEQYF. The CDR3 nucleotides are TGTGCCAGCAGCGTAAGTCGAGTAGTCGACGAGCAGTACTTC.

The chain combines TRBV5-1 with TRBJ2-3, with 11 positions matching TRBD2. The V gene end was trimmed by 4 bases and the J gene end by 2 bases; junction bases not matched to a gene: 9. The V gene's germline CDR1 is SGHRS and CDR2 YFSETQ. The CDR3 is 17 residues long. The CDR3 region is CASSPTSGRVVTDTQYF. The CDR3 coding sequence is TGCGCCAGCAGCCCTACTAGCGGGAGAGTCGTCACAGATACGCAGTATTTT.

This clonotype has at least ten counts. CDR3 nucleotide sequence: TGCAGTGCTAGAGATACACTAGCGGGAGACTACGAGCAGTACTTC. Translation gives CSARDTLAGDYEQYF. V is TRBV20-1 and J is TRBJ2-7, with TRBD2 matching over 11 bases. This CDR3 contains 15 residues. V gave up 0 bases and J gave up 3 bases; unmatched junction bases: 4. Germline V lookup: CDR1 DFQATT, CDR2 SNEGSKA (reference sequence).

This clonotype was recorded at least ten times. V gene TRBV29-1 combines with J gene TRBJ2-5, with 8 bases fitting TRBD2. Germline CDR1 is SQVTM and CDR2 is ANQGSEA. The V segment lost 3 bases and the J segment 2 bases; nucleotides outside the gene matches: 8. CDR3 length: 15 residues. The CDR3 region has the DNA TGCAGCGTTGATACACCAGCGGGAGCGCAAGAGACCCAGTACTTC. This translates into CSVDTPAGAQETQYF.

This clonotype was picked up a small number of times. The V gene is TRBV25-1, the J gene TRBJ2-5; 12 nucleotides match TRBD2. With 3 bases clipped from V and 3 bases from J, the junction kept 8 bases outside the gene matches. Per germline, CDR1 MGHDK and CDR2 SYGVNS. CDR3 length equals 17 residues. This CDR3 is CASSDNPLAGGEETQYF. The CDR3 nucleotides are TGTGCCAGCAGTGATAACCCTCTAGCGGGAGGGGAAGAGACCCAGTACTTC.

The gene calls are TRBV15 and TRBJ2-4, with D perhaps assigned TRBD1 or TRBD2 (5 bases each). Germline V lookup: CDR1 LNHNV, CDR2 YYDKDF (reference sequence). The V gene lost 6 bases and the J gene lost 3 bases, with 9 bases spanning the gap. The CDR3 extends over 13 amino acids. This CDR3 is CATRGDGKNIQYF. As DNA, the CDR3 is TGTGCCACCAGAGGGGACGGCAAAAACATTCAGTACTTC.

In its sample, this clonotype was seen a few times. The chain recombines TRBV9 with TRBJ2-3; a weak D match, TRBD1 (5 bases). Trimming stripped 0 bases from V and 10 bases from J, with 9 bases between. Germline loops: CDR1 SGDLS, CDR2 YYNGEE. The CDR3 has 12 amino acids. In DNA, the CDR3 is TGTGCCAGCAGCGTAGAGCAGGGCGCGCAGTATTTT. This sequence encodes CASSVEQGAQYF. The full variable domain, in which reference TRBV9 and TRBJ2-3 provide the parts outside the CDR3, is DSGVTQTPKHLITATGQRVTLRCSPRSGDLSVYWYQQSLDQGLQFLIQYYNGEERAKGNILERFSAQQFPDLHSELNLSSLELGDSALYFCASSVEQGAQYFGPGTRLTVL.

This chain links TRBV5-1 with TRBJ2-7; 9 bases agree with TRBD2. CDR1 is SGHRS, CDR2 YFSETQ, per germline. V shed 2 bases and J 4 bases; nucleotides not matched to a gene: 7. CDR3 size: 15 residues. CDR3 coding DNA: TGCGCCAGCAGCTTCAATAGCGGGAGTGTATACGAGCAGTACTTC. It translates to CASSFNSGSVYEQYF.

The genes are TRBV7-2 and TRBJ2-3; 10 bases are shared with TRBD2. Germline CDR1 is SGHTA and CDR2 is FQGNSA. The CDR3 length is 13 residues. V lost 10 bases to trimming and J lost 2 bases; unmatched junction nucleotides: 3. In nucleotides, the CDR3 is TGTGCCAATGGGACTAGCGCCACAGATACGCAGTATTTT. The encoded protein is CANGTSATDTQYF.

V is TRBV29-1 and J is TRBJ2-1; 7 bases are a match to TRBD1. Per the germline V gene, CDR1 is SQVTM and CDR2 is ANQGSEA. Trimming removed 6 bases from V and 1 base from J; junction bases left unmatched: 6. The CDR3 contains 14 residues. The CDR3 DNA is TGCAGCGTACGACAGGGCTTTTCCTACAATGAGCAGTTCTTC. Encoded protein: CSVRQGFSYNEQFF.

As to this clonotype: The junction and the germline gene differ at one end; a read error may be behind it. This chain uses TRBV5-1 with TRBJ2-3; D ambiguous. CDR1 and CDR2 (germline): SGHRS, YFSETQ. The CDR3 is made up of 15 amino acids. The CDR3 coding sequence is TGCGCCAGCAGTGAGATGTCCTTTAGCACAGATACGCTGTATTTT. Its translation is CASSEMSFSTDTLYF.

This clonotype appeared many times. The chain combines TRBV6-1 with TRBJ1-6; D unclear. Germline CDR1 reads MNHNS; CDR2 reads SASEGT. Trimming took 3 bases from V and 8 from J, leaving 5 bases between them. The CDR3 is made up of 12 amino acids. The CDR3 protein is CASSDNYSPLHF. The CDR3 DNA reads TGTGCCAGCAGTGATAATTATTCACCCCTCCACTTT.

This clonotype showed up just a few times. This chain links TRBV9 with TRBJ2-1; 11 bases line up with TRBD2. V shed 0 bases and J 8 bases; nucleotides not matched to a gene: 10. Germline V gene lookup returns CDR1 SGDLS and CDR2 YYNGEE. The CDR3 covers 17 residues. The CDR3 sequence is CASSVDPPASGRHEQFF. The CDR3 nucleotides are TGTGCCAGCAGCGTAGACCCTCCTGCTAGCGGGAGGCATGAGCAGTTCTTC.

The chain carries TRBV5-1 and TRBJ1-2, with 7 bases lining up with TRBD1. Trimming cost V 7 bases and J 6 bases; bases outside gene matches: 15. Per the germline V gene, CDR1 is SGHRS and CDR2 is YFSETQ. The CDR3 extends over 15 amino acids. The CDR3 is CASHANSGTVDGYTF. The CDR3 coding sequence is TGCGCCAGCCATGCTAATTCCGGGACAGTCGATGGCTACACCTTC.

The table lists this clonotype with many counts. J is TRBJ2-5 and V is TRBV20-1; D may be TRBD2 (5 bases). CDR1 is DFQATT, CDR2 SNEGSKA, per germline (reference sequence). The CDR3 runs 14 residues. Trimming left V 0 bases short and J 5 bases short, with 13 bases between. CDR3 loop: CSAREGREGETQYF. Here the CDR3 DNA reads TGCAGTGCTAGAGAAGGTCGGGAAGGGGAGACCCAGTACTTC.

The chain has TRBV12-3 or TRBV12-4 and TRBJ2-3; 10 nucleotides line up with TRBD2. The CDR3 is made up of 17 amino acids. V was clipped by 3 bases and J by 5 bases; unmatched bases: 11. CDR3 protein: CASSFRGLAGAIDTQYF. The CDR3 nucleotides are TGTGCCAGCAGTTTCAGGGGGCTAGCGGGAGCGATAGATACGCAGTATTTT.

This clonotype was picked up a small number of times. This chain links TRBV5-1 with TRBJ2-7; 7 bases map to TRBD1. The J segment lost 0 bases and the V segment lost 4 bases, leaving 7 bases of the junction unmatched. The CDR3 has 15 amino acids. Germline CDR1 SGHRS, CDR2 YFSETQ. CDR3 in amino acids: CASSVGQLSSYEQYF. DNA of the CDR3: TGCGCCAGCAGCGTGGGACAGCTAAGCTCCTACGAGCAGTACTTC.